This TCR beta chain was documented in a study of regulatory T cells in long-lasting Graves disease. Arm-PCR of CDR3 regions with iRepertoire HTBI primers generated TCR beta libraries. TCRdb itself ran the multiplex PCR reads through MiXCR, one entry per CDR3 protein. The data hold hundreds of thousands of distinct CDR3 sequences, with less than 15% observed a single time. Noted time point: newly diagnosed GD, antithyroid drugs for less than 3 months. TCR sequences were obtained from RNA taken from PBMCs. Germline V gene lookup returns CDR1 SNHLY and CDR2 FYNNEI. The CDR3 runs 16 residues. Trimming removed 8 bases from V and 4 bases from J; junction bases left unmatched: 12. This clonotype appeared many times. This sample was shared with a second study, whose subject was T cells in Graves' hyperthyroidism and ophthalmopathy. From that paper: Newly diagnosed hyperthyroidism patients aged 18 to 65 years had disease lasting under 2 months. The model made its ophthalmopathy prediction, and onset followed a median about 5.9 months later.

Source: peripheral blood mononuclear cells (PBMCs), taken at new diagnosis, from a patient treated with antithyroid drugs. This receptor was taken from a man between 25 and 39 years old with Graves disease. The gene calls are TRBV2 and TRBJ2-3, with 10 positions matching TRBD2. Here the CDR3 reads CASLYRSGRAADTQYF. Written as DNA, the CDR3 is TGTGCCAGCCTCTACAGGAGCGGGAGGGCCGCAGATACGCAGTATTTT.